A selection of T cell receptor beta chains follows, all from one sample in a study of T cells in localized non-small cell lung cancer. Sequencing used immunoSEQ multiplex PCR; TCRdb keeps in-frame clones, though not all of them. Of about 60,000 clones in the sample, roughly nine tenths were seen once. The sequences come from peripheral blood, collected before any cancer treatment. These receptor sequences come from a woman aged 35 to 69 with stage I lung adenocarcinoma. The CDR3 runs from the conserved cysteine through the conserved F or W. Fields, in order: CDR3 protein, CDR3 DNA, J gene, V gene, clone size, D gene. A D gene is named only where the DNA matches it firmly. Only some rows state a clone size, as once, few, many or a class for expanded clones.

CDR3aa: CASSLQRLNGYTF
CDR3nt: TGTGCCAGCAGCTTACAACGGCTAAATGGCTACACCTTC
j_gene: TRBJ1-2
v_gene: TRBV11-2
abundance: -
d_gene: -

CDR3aa: CASIGSRSYNEQFF
CDR3nt: TGTGCCAGCATCGGCAGCCGCTCCTACAATGAGCAGTTCTTC
j_gene: TRBJ2-1
v_gene: TRBV2
abundance: -
d_gene: -

CDR3aa: CASSRVFGANVLTF
CDR3nt: TGTGCCAGCAGCAGGGTGTTTGGGGCCAACGTCCTGACTTTC
j_gene: TRBJ2-6
v_gene: TRBV9
abundance: -
d_gene: -

CDR3aa: CASSEEGLHLNVLTF
CDR3nt: TGTGCCAGCAGTGAAGAAGGCTTGCACCTGAACGTCCTGACTTTC
j_gene: TRBJ2-6
v_gene: TRBV2
abundance: -
d_gene: -

CDR3aa: CASSAGHTDTQYF
CDR3nt: TGTGCCAGCAGCGCAGGGCACACAGATACGCAGTATTTT
j_gene: TRBJ2-3
v_gene: TRBV9
abundance: -
d_gene: -

CDR3aa: CASRLVGDRGVDTQYF
CDR3nt: TGTGCAAGTCGCTTAGTGGGGGACAGGGGGGTAGATACGCAGTATTTT
j_gene: TRBJ2-3
v_gene: TRBV12-2
abundance: -
d_gene: -

CDR3aa: CASSPWLGTMNTGELFF
CDR3nt: TGTGCCAGCAGCCCGTGGCTGGGCACTATGAACACCGGGGAGCTGTTTTTT
j_gene: TRBJ2-2
v_gene: TRBV9
abundance: -
d_gene: -

CDR3aa: CASSEATGNQPQHF
CDR3nt: TGTGCCAGCAGTGAAGCCACAGGGAATCAGCCCCAGCATTTT
j_gene: TRBJ1-5
v_gene: TRBV2
abundance: -
d_gene: -

CDR3aa: CASSLNQGAGSPLHF
CDR3nt: TGTGCCAGCAGCTTGAACCAGGGGGCAGGGTCACCCCTCCACTTT
j_gene: TRBJ1-6
v_gene: TRBV7-3
abundance: few
d_gene: TRBD1

CDR3aa: CASRDSGFGANVLTF
CDR3nt: TGTGCCAGCAGGGACTCAGGGTTCGGGGCCAACGTCCTGACTTTC
j_gene: TRBJ2-6
v_gene: TRBV28
abundance: -
d_gene: -

CDR3aa: CASKADRETQYF
CDR3nt: TGCGCCAGCAAAGCGGATCGGGAGACCCAGTACTTC
j_gene: TRBJ2-5
v_gene: TRBV5-1
abundance: -
d_gene: -

CDR3aa: CASSVERQVFFYGYTF
CDR3nt: TGTGCCAGCAGCGTAGAACGGCAGGTTTTCTTCTATGGCTACACCTTC
j_gene: TRBJ1-2
v_gene: TRBV9
abundance: -
d_gene: -

CDR3aa: CASSEWGQRNTEAFF
CDR3nt: TGCGCCAGCAGTGAGTGGGGACAGAGGAACACTGAAGCTTTCTTT
j_gene: TRBJ1-1
v_gene: TRBV10-1
abundance: -
d_gene: TRBD1

CDR3aa: CASSLQVGTLSKLYEQYF
CDR3nt: TGTGCCAGCAGTTTACAGGTCGGGACGTTAAGTAAGCTATACGAGCAGTACTTC
j_gene: TRBJ2-7
v_gene: TRBV28
abundance: -
d_gene: -

CDR3aa: CASSLVLGTGELFF
CDR3nt: TGTGCCAGCAGCTTGGTATTGGGGACCGGGGAGCTGTTTTTT
j_gene: TRBJ2-2
v_gene: TRBV5-6
abundance: -
d_gene: -

CDR3aa: CAWSVQDIPNTEAFF
CDR3nt: TGTGCCTGGAGTGTACAAGACATCCCGAACACTGAAGCTTTCTTT
j_gene: TRBJ1-1
v_gene: TRBV30
abundance: -
d_gene: -

CDR3aa: CSAKQGFATTNEKLFF
CDR3nt: TGCAGCGCTAAGCAGGGCTTTGCGACAACTAATGAAAAACTGTTTTTT
j_gene: TRBJ1-4
v_gene: TRBV29-1
abundance: -
d_gene: -

CDR3aa: CASSMGPYSNQPQHF
CDR3nt: TGTGCCAGTAGTATGGGTCCGTATAGCAATCAGCCCCAGCATTTT
j_gene: TRBJ1-5
v_gene: TRBV19
abundance: -
d_gene: -

CDR3aa: CASSDQQGSTEAFF
CDR3nt: TGTGCCAGCAGTGACCAACAGGGGTCCACTGAAGCTTTCTTT
j_gene: TRBJ1-1
v_gene: TRBV6-1
abundance: -
d_gene: TRBD1

CDR3aa: CASSQGHQSGNTIYF
CDR3nt: TGTGCCAGCAGCCAGGGACATCAGTCTGGAAACACCATATATTTT
j_gene: TRBJ1-3
v_gene: TRBV11-2
abundance: -
d_gene: -

CDR3aa: CASSSGRIQNTEAFF
CDR3nt: TGCGCCAGCAGCTCCGGACGGATCCAGAACACTGAAGCTTTCTTT
j_gene: TRBJ1-1
v_gene: TRBV5-1
abundance: -
d_gene: -

CDR3aa: CASSFHAAYEQYF
CDR3nt: TGTGCCAGCAGCTTTCATGCAGCCTACGAGCAGTACTTC
j_gene: TRBJ2-7
v_gene: TRBV7-2
abundance: -
d_gene: -

CDR3aa: CASSPEGNNSPLHF
CDR3nt: TGTGCCAGCTCACCGGAGGGGAATAATTCACCCCTCCACTTT
j_gene: TRBJ1-6
v_gene: TRBV18
abundance: few
d_gene: -

CDR3aa: CASSDQGSGYGYTF
CDR3nt: TGTGCCAGCTCCGATCAGGGGAGTGGCTATGGCTACACCTTC
j_gene: TRBJ1-2
v_gene: TRBV18
abundance: -
d_gene: -

CDR3aa: CASRKDRGLPGELFF
CDR3nt: TGTGCCAGCAGGAAGGACAGGGGCCTTCCCGGGGAGCTGTTTTTT
j_gene: TRBJ2-2
v_gene: TRBV7-2
abundance: -
d_gene: TRBD1

CDR3aa: CASSTRQGRSTEAFF
CDR3nt: TGTGCCAGCAGCACTCGACAGGGCCGAAGCACTGAAGCTTTCTTT
j_gene: TRBJ1-1
v_gene: TRBV7-9
abundance: -
d_gene: TRBD1

CDR3aa: CASSSPATGGLALHF
CDR3nt: TGTGCCAGCAGTTCGCCTGCGACAGGAGGATTGGCCCTCCACTTT
j_gene: TRBJ1-6
v_gene: TRBV28
abundance: -
d_gene: -

CDR3aa: CASSQDMELQHF
CDR3nt: TGCGCCAGCAGCCAAGATATGGAACTCCAGCATTTT
j_gene: TRBJ1-5
v_gene: TRBV4-1
abundance: few
d_gene: -

CDR3aa: CASKIGTANTEAFF
CDR3nt: TGTGCCAGTAAAATCGGGACGGCGAACACTGAAGCTTTCTTT
j_gene: TRBJ1-1
v_gene: TRBV19
abundance: -
d_gene: -

CDR3aa: CASSTGRKTYGYTF
CDR3nt: TGTGCCAGCAGCACTGGCAGAAAGACCTATGGCTACACCTTC
j_gene: TRBJ1-2
v_gene: TRBV11-2
abundance: -
d_gene: -

CDR3aa: CASREPSGRVDTQYF
CDR3nt: TGTGCCAGCAGGGAACCTAGCGGGAGAGTGGATACGCAGTATTTT
j_gene: TRBJ2-3
v_gene: TRBV28
abundance: -
d_gene: TRBD2

CDR3aa: CASSPPRSTDTQYF
CDR3nt: TGTGCCAGCAGCCCCCCGAGAAGCACAGATACGCAGTATTTT
j_gene: TRBJ2-3
v_gene: TRBV5-8
abundance: -
d_gene: -

CDR3aa: CASSLGGNTEAFF
CDR3nt: TGTGCCAGCAGTCTAGGGGGGAACACTGAAGCTTTCTTT
j_gene: TRBJ1-1
v_gene: TRBV2
abundance: -
d_gene: -

CDR3aa: CASSLNSPLHF
CDR3nt: TGTGCCAGCAGCTTAAATTCACCCCTCCACTTT
j_gene: TRBJ1-6
v_gene: TRBV7-2
abundance: medium-sized
d_gene: -

CDR3aa: CASSVEGVATKTSNQPQHF
CDR3nt: TGCGCCAGCAGTGTAGAGGGGGTCGCCACCAAGACCAGCAATCAGCCCCAGCATTTT
j_gene: TRBJ1-5
v_gene: TRBV10-1
abundance: -
d_gene: -

CDR3aa: CASRQGTHGYTF
CDR3nt: TGTGCCAGTAGACAGGGGACGCATGGCTACACCTTC
j_gene: TRBJ1-2
v_gene: TRBV19
abundance: -
d_gene: TRBD1

CDR3aa: CSVGSHGNTEAFF
CDR3nt: TGCAGCGTGGGATCCCACGGGAACACTGAAGCTTTCTTT
j_gene: TRBJ1-1
v_gene: TRBV29-1
abundance: -
d_gene: -

CDR3aa: CASSPTGTSGVADTQYF
CDR3nt: TGTGCCAGCAGCCCGACGGGGACTAGCGGGGTCGCAGATACGCAGTATTTT
j_gene: TRBJ2-3
v_gene: TRBV9
abundance: few
d_gene: TRBD2

CDR3aa: CASSNEELQYF
CDR3nt: TGTGCCAGCAGCAACGAGGAGTTGCAGTATTTT
j_gene: TRBJ2-3
v_gene: TRBV7-2
abundance: -
d_gene: -

CDR3aa: CASSPFVYGYTF
CDR3nt: TGTGCCAGCTCACCTTTCGTCTATGGCTACACCTTC
j_gene: TRBJ1-2
v_gene: TRBV18
abundance: -
d_gene: -

CDR3aa: CASSGRNMNTEAFF
CDR3nt: TGTGCCAGCAGCGGACGCAACATGAACACTGAAGCTTTCTTT
j_gene: TRBJ1-1
v_gene: TRBV6-5
abundance: -
d_gene: -

CDR3aa: CASSYEVGTGNYGYTF
CDR3nt: TGTGCCAGCAGTTACGAGGTCGGGACAGGGAACTATGGCTACACCTTC
j_gene: TRBJ1-2
v_gene: TRBV6-6
abundance: -
d_gene: TRBD1

CDR3aa: CASSRTEEGGYGYTF
CDR3nt: TGTGCCAGTAGTCGGACCGAGGAGGGCGGCTATGGCTACACCTTC
j_gene: TRBJ1-2
v_gene: TRBV19
abundance: -
d_gene: -

CDR3aa: CASSSDLTGVAFF
CDR3nt: TGTGCCAGCAGCTCGGACCTGACAGGGGTAGCTTTCTTT
j_gene: TRBJ1-1
v_gene: TRBV11-2
abundance: -
d_gene: TRBD1

CDR3aa: CASSPITAATNEKLFF
CDR3nt: TGTGCCAGCTCACCAATTACGGCTGCAACTAATGAAAAACTGTTTTTT
j_gene: TRBJ1-4
v_gene: TRBV18
abundance: -
d_gene: -

CDR3aa: CAISESRTSGDTQYF
CDR3nt: TGTGCCATCAGTGAGTCCCGGACTAGCGGAGATACGCAGTATTTT
j_gene: TRBJ2-3
v_gene: TRBV10-3
abundance: -
d_gene: TRBD2

CDR3aa: CASSGGDSSPRLFF
CDR3nt: TGCGCCAGCAGCGGGGGGGACAGCTCCCCGCGACTGTTTTTT
j_gene: TRBJ1-4
v_gene: TRBV5-1
abundance: -
d_gene: TRBD1

CDR3aa: CASRSSTDTQYF
CDR3nt: TGTGCCAGCAGATCTAGCACAGATACGCAGTATTTT
j_gene: TRBJ2-3
v_gene: TRBV7-9
abundance: once
d_gene: -

CDR3aa: CSVEGSTGYPEAFF
CDR3nt: TGCAGCGTTGAAGGTTCGACAGGGTACCCTGAAGCTTTCTTT
j_gene: TRBJ1-1
v_gene: TRBV29-1
abundance: few
d_gene: TRBD1

CDR3aa: CATSTDRAATGELFF
CDR3nt: TGCGCCACCTCGACTGACAGGGCGGCCACCGGGGAGCTGTTTTTT
j_gene: TRBJ2-2
v_gene: TRBV5-1
abundance: -
d_gene: TRBD1

CDR3aa: CASSPPPPIEAFF
CDR3nt: TGTGCCAGCTCACCACCGCCCCCGATAGAAGCTTTCTTT
j_gene: TRBJ1-1
v_gene: TRBV18
abundance: -
d_gene: -

CDR3aa: CASSGTESSYNEQFF
CDR3nt: TGTGCCAGCAGTGGGACAGAAAGCTCCTACAATGAGCAGTTCTTC
j_gene: TRBJ2-1
v_gene: TRBV2
abundance: -
d_gene: -

CDR3aa: CASSGSSTGELFF
CDR3nt: TGTGCCAGCAGCGGATCCAGCACCGGGGAGCTGTTTTTT
j_gene: TRBJ2-2
v_gene: TRBV9
abundance: -
d_gene: -

CDR3aa: CASSFQGGFTDTQYF
CDR3nt: TGTGCCAGCAGTTTCCAGGGCGGATTTACAGATACGCAGTATTTT
j_gene: TRBJ2-3
v_gene: TRBV27
abundance: -
d_gene: -

CDR3aa: CASTQGGDGQPQHF
CDR3nt: TGTGCCAGCACCCAGGGGGGGGACGGTCAGCCCCAGCATTTT
j_gene: TRBJ1-5
v_gene: TRBV6-6
abundance: -
d_gene: TRBD1

CDR3aa: CASSTTDNSLFPGELFF
CDR3nt: TGTGCCAGTAGTACCACGGACAACTCCTTGTTCCCCGGGGAGCTGTTTTTT
j_gene: TRBJ2-2
v_gene: TRBV19
abundance: -
d_gene: -

CDR3aa: CASSLGGTSGSYEQFF
CDR3nt: TGTGCCAGCAGCTTGGGGGGGACTAGCGGGAGCTATGAGCAGTTCTTC
j_gene: TRBJ2-1
v_gene: TRBV5-4
abundance: -
d_gene: TRBD2

CDR3aa: CASNPVVHSYNEQFF
CDR3nt: TGTGCCAGCAACCCAGTGGTGCACTCCTACAATGAGCAGTTCTTC
j_gene: TRBJ2-1
v_gene: TRBV2
abundance: -
d_gene: -